This T cell receptor beta chain is drawn from a study of type 1 regulatory T cells. On this clonotype: Its matching antigen is unknown.

TCRdb fed the reads into MiXCR, producing one record per CDR3 protein. Altogether about 68,000 distinct CDR3 sequences are present, 63% being singletons, with the ten largest covering 6.5% to 8.5%. The germline V gene has CDR1 ENHRY and CDR2 SYGVKD. With V trimmed by 0 bases and J by 4 bases, 2 bases remained unmatched. CDR3 length: 16 residues. The rearrangement uses TRBV10-3 and TRBJ2-7, with 14 bases matching TRBD2. This receptor was identified in a human donor in good health. Specimen: cultured T cells, either the whole culture or a sorted T cell fraction (not recorded which). Subset indicated: Tr1-enriched cell product generated in vitro against host alloantigens. For the CDR3, the DNA is TGTGCCATCAGTGAGTCGGGACTAGCGGGAGATTACGAGCAGTACTTC. The encoded protein is CAISESGLAGDYEQYF.